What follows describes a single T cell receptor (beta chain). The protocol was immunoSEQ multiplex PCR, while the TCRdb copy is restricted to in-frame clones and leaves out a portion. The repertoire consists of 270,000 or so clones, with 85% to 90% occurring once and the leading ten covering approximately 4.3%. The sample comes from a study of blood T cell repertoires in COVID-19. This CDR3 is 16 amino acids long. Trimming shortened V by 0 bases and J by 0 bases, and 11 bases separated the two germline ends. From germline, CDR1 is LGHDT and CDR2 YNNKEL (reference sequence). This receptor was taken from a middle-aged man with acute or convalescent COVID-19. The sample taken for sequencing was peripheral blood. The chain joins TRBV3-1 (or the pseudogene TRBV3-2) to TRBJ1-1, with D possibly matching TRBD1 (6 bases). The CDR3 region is CASSQDNGGMNTEAFF. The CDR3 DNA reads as TGTGCCAGCAGCCAAGATAATGGGGGCATGAACACTGAAGCTTTCTTT.